Listed here are 20 T cell receptor beta chains from one sample, sequenced in a study of Ad26.COV2.S vaccination and SARS-CoV-2 variants. Only in-frame clones appear in the TCRdb table, and some are missing; sequencing was by immunoSEQ multiplex PCR. This table has 440,000 or so clones, less than 95% appearing once. Treatment of the sample: roughly 18 received Ad26.COV2.S at low or high dose, single or two shots; five or six received placebo; per-sample allocation not given. Day 63 following the first vaccine or placebo injection was when the samples were taken. The specimen comprised peripheral blood, sampled in a trial of Ad26.COV2.S vaccine versus placebo. These receptors were obtained from a person aged 18-65 years who received the Ad26.COV2.S COVID-19 vaccine or a placebo.

Only one count was recorded for this clone. This sequence joins TRBV6-1 and TRBJ1-5; D uncertain. Trimming cost V 3 bases and J 0 bases, with 6 bases left between them. This CDR3 has 14 amino acids. CDR1 is MNHNS and CDR2 is SASEGT in the germline V gene. The CDR3, as DNA: TGTGCCAGCAGTGAGAATTATAGCAATCAGCCCCAGCATTTT. Translation: CASSENYSNQPQHF.

This clone has a handful of counts. V and J are TRBV27 and TRBJ2-5; 7 nucleotides line up with TRBD1. The CDR3 totals 15 residues. V shed 5 bases and J 0 bases; nucleotides not matched to a gene: 6. CDR1 is MNHEY, CDR2 SMNVEV, per germline (reference sequence). DNA of the CDR3: TGTGCCAGCAGTCCCTGGGACAGCAACCAAGAGACCCAGTACTTC. Amino acids: CASSPWDSNQETQYF.

This chain links TRBV29-1 with TRBJ2-7; tentatively, D is TRBD2 (5 bases). Germline loops: CDR1 SQVTM, CDR2 ANQGSEA. The ends were cut back, 3 bases at V and 3 bases at J, with 6 bases in the middle. This CDR3 spans 11 amino acids. CDR3 DNA sequence: TGCAGCGTTGACGAGGGCTACGAGCAGTACTTC. Protein: CSVDEGYEQYF.

This chain joins TRBV25-1 and TRBJ1-1, with TRBD1 as a possible D gene (5 bases). Trimming removed 6 bases from V and 6 bases from J, with 17 bases in between. The CDR3 length is 14 residues. Germline V CDR1 and CDR2: MGHDK, SYGVNS. CDR3 protein: CASSSRETLAEAFF. The CDR3 DNA is TGTGCCAGCAGCAGCAGGGAGACCCTGGCTGAAGCTTTCTTT.

The rearrangement joins TRBV5-1 to TRBJ2-1; 9 bases agree with TRBD1. This CDR3 has 16 amino acids. CDR1 and CDR2 from the germline V gene are SGHRS and YFSETQ. V dropped 2 bases and J dropped 4; count of bases not matched to a gene: 7. CDR3 sequence: CASSLLTGGLYNEQFF. DNA for the CDR3: TGCGCCAGCAGCTTACTGACAGGGGGACTGTACAATGAGCAGTTCTTC.

CDR3 DNA: TGTGCCAGCAGCCCCTTACCCGCGACGGGAAACACCATATATTTT. This translates into CASSPLPATGNTIYF. The chain carries TRBV11-2 and TRBJ1-3, with no clear D. CDR1 and CDR2 from the germline V gene are SGHAT and FQNNGV. The CDR3 has 15 residues. Trimming left V 5 bases short and J 4 bases short, with 15 bases between.

This sequence joins TRBV5-6 and TRBJ2-3; 11 bases are shared with TRBD1. V lost 3 bases and J lost 4; bases outside the gene matches: 7. This CDR3 region has 16 residues. The germline CDR1 and CDR2 sequences are SGHDT and YYEEEE. The CDR3 here is CASSSLDRGPADTQYF. The CDR3 region has the DNA TGTGCCAGCAGCTCTCTGGACAGGGGGCCGGCAGATACGCAGTATTTT.

This chain connects TRBV27 to TRBJ2-7; D ambiguous. V shed 6 bases and J shed 6 bases, with 9 bases lying between them. In germline, CDR1 is MNHEY, CDR2 SMNVEV (reference sequence). The CDR3 covers 11 residues. CDR3 coding DNA: TGTGCCAGCAGCTCTGGCTCCGAGCAGTACTTC. Amino acids: CASSSGSEQYF.

The chain employs TRBV5-8 and TRBJ2-3; 10 nucleotides line up with TRBD2. The CDR3 runs to 19 residues. CDR1 is SGHTS and CDR2 is YDEGEE in the germline V gene. The junction had 17 bases not matched to a gene; V was cut back by 4 bases and J by 3 bases. CDR3 nucleotide sequence: TGTGCCAGCAGCCTACCCGGGCTAGCGGGAGAGGTATGGACAGATACGCAGTATTTT. It encodes CASSLPGLAGEVWTDTQYF.

The chain links TRBV4-2 to TRBJ2-1, with 13 bases fitting TRBD2. The germline V gene has CDR1 LGHNA and CDR2 YNFKEQ. After removal of 2 bases from V and 10 bases from J, the junction contained 17 bases not matched to a gene. This CDR3 region has 19 residues. The CDR3 is CASSQLGRTGTSGTGEQFF. CDR3 nucleotides: TGTGCCAGCAGCCAACTTGGGCGAACCGGGACTAGCGGGACTGGGGAGCAGTTCTTC.

The V call is TRBV4-3, the J call TRBJ1-3, with 8 bases lining up with TRBD1. The germline V gene encodes CDR1 LGHNA and CDR2 YSLEER. The CDR3 covers 16 residues. V lost 3 bases, J lost 2 bases, and 6 bases stayed unmatched. The CDR3 coding sequence is TGCGCCAGCAGCCACCTTCCGGGACAGGCTGGAAACACCATATATTTT. The encoded protein is CASSHLPGQAGNTIYF.

The J gene is TRBJ2-6, the V gene TRBV9; D may be TRBD2 (6 bases). The CDR3 contains 17 residues. Deletions cut 3 bases from V and 0 bases from J, with 13 bases between. Germline lookup yields CDR1 SGDLS and CDR2 YYNGEE. CDR3: CASSGGVPGSGANVLTF. CDR3 in DNA: TGTGCCAGCAGCGGCGGGGTACCGGGCTCTGGGGCCAACGTCCTGACTTTC.

The J gene is TRBJ2-7, the V gene TRBV28; weak D call: TRBD2 (5 bases). CDR1 MDHEN and CDR2 SYDVKM come from the germline V gene. The CDR3 sequence is 14 residues long. Trimming left V 5 bases short and J 6 bases short, with 17 bases between. The CDR3 DNA reads TGTGCCAGCAGTCCCGGAGGTGTTCAGCTCGAGCAGTACTTC. Translated: CASSPGGVQLEQYF.

This sequence joins TRBV12-3 or TRBV12-4 and TRBJ2-2, with a weak D call TRBD2 (5 bases). V shed 2 bases and J shed 8 bases, with 9 bases lying between them. This CDR3 contains 13 residues. The CDR3 sequence: CASSLRGRGELFF. The DNA of the CDR3 is TGTGCCAGCAGTTTACGGGGAAGGGGGGAGCTGTTTTTT.

A note on this clone: In the same sample, other DNA sequences code for this CDR3. The chain combines TRBV29-1 with TRBJ1-1, with unresolved D. Germline values: CDR1 SQVTM, CDR2 ANQGSEA. V dropped 7 bases and J dropped 0 bases, with 9 bases sitting between them. This CDR3 is 12 amino acids long. The CDR3 is CSGGRMNTEAFF. CDR3 nucleotide sequence: TGCAGCGGCGGACGGATGAACACTGAAGCTTTCTTT.

This clone was seen a handful of times. V is TRBV2 and J is TRBJ2-5, with D perhaps matching TRBD2 (6 bases). CDR1 is SNHLY, CDR2 FYNNEI, per germline. The CDR3 length is 14 residues. Trimming removed 2 bases at V and 2 bases at J, with 9 bases between. CDR3 sequence reads: CASSESDYQETQYF. The CDR3 coding sequence is TGTGCCAGCAGTGAATCGGACTATCAAGAGACCCAGTACTTC.

This chain joins TRBV10-3 and TRBJ2-7, with TRBD2 matching over 13 bases. CDR1 ENHRY and CDR2 SYGVKD come from the germline V gene. V was pared by 4 bases and J by 3 bases, with 6 bases of the junction left unmatched. This CDR3 has 16 residues. CDR3 in amino acids: CAISGTSGSVGYEQYF. The CDR3 bases are TGTGCCATCAGTGGGACTAGCGGGAGTGTTGGCTACGAGCAGTACTTC.

The chain carries TRBV28 and TRBJ2-3; no reliable D call. CDR1 MDHEN and CDR2 SYDVKM come from the germline V gene. The CDR3 spans 13 residues. V was trimmed by 3 bases and J by 4 bases, leaving 8 bases between them. DNA for the CDR3: TGTGCCAGCAGTTTGATCGTAGCAGATACGCAGTATTTT. Its protein product is CASSLIVADTQYF.

The chain couples TRBV18 to TRBJ2-3; D is unresolved. Germline-derived CDR1 and CDR2 are KGHSH and LQKENI. The CDR3 length is 13 residues. V lost 3 bases, J lost 5 bases, and 9 bases lay in between. The CDR3 coding sequence is TGTGCCAGCTCACCTAGATCTGAAGATACGCAGTATTTT. This translates into CASSPRSEDTQYF.

This sequence joins TRBV3-1 (or the pseudogene TRBV3-2) and TRBJ2-7; 12 bases agree with TRBD2. CDR1 LGHDT and CDR2 YNNKEL come from the germline V gene (reference sequence). The CDR3 runs to 15 residues. V lost 1 base to trimming and J lost 5 bases; unmatched junction nucleotides: 3. The CDR3 bases are TGTGCCAGCAGCCAAGTTCTAGCGGGAGGGAACGAGCAGTACTTC. Its protein is CASSQVLAGGNEQYF.